This T cell receptor (beta chain) was captured in a study of PD-L1 blockade in urothelial cancer. Profiled with immunoSEQ multiplex PCR; TCRdb holds only in-frame clones, not every one. Of over 70,000 clones listed, 83% are singletons. Specified time point: peripheral blood 6 weeks after treatment start. The sequence was collected from a man between 65 and 85 years old with urothelial cancer. This material consisted of PBMCs, taken around atezolizumab (anti-PD-L1) treatment.

The CDR3 DNA reads as TGCGCCAGCAGCTCTTCGGGGGTGGGCTACGAGCAGTACTTC. Protein sequence: CASSSSGVGYEQYF. V and J are TRBV5-1 and TRBJ2-7; possibly TRBD2 for D (6 bases). CDR3 length: 14 residues. Germline values: CDR1 SGHRS, CDR2 YFSETQ. Trimming pared 3 bases from V and 3 bases from J, leaving 13 bases between.